This is a list of T cell receptor beta chains from one sample in a study of human T cells and chemical hapten exposure. TCRdb fed the RACE reads into MiXCR, producing one record per CDR3 protein. The sample yields about 120,000 distinct CDR3 sequences, roughly 15% seen once. The sequenced sample was whole blood, obtained in connection with sensitization to the hapten diphenylcyclopropenone (DPC). The receptors derive from a man between 18 and 29 years old with alopecia areata. Some clones in this sample may be carry-over from other donors' samples. The CDR3 runs from the conserved cysteine through the conserved F or W. A D gene is named only where the DNA matches it firmly. A row's size may be missing; if present it is once, few, many or a size class.

cdr3_nt | cdr3_aa | clone_size | v_call | cdr3_length | j_call | d_call
TGCGCCAGCAGCCACGGGGACAGGGGCTCAGGCTACACCTTC | CASSHGDRGSGYTF | NA | TRBV5-1 | 14 | TRBJ1-2 | TRBD1
TGTGCCAGCAGTGGTCCAGGGCAAGGCAATTCACCCCTCCACTTT | CASSGPGQGNSPLHF | NA | TRBV2 | 15 | TRBJ1-6 | NA
TGTGCCAGCAGATGGACAGGGCAGAACTATGGCTACACCTTC | CASRWTGQNYGYTF | many | TRBV5-6 | 14 | TRBJ1-2 | TRBD1
TGTGCCAGCAGTTTAATCGAGGGAGAGGCAGAGACCCAGTACTTC | CASSLIEGEAETQYF | NA | TRBV12-3/TRBV12-4 | 15 | TRBJ2-5 | NA
TGTGCCAGCAGCACCTCCGGGGCTGAAGCTTTCTTT | CASSTSGAEAFF | few | TRBV7-9 | 12 | TRBJ1-1 | NA
TGTGCCGGACGCGTAAATTCGGGGGTGGGTGAGCAGTTCTTC | CAGRVNSGVGEQFF | NA | TRBV12-3/TRBV12-4 | 14 | TRBJ2-1 | NA
TGCAGCGTGATTCGGGTGAACACTGAAGCTTTCTTT | CSVIRVNTEAFF | NA | TRBV29-1 | 12 | TRBJ1-1 | NA
TGCAGTGCTCAGTGGGGGCGGGGCTACCAAGAGACCCAGTACTTC | CSAQWGRGYQETQYF | NA | TRBV20-1 | 15 | TRBJ2-5 | NA
TGTGCCAGCAGCTTCTCTAGCGGGGAAGCAGATACGCAGTATTTT | CASSFSSGEADTQYF | NA | TRBV7-9 | 15 | TRBJ2-3 | TRBD2
TGTGCCAGAAAAGGGGCTCCACCCGGGGAGCTGTTTTTT | CARKGAPPGELFF | NA | TRBV28 | 13 | TRBJ2-2 | NA
TGTGCCAGCAAAACACTTGACAGATCGTACAATGAGCAGTTCTTC | CASKTLDRSYNEQFF | NA | TRBV6-5 | 15 | TRBJ2-1 | NA
TGTGCCAGCAGCTTAGATCCCAGGGGGTCGTTCGAGCAGTACTTC | CASSLDPRGSFEQYF | few | TRBV7-6 | 15 | TRBJ2-7 | TRBD1
TGTGCCAGTAGTACAGGGCCCGGCGTGAGCACAGATACGCAGTATTTT | CASSTGPGVSTDTQYF | NA | TRBV19 | 16 | TRBJ2-3 | NA
TGTGCCAGCAGCTTAGGAAAGTCTTCCCTCCACTTT | CASSLGKSSLHF | NA | TRBV7-9 | 12 | TRBJ1-6 | NA
TGTGCCAGCAGTCGGGACAGGGCGGGTTCACCCCTCCACTTT | CASSRDRAGSPLHF | NA | TRBV6-5 | 14 | TRBJ1-6 | TRBD1
TGTGCCAGCAGCTACACACTAGGCCCCGAAGAGACCCAGTACTTC | CASSYTLGPEETQYF | once | TRBV7-2 | 15 | TRBJ2-5 | NA
TGCGCCAGCAGTATCTCGAACACCGGGGAGCTGTTTTTT | CASSISNTGELFF | few | TRBV10-1 | 13 | TRBJ2-2 | NA
TGTGCCAGCAACCTACTAGCGCGTAATGAGCAGTTCTTC | CASNLLARNEQFF | NA | TRBV11-2 | 13 | TRBJ2-1 | TRBD2
TGTGCCAGCAGTTTGGGCAGAAGCTATGGCTACACCTTC | CASSLGRSYGYTF | NA | TRBV6-2/TRBV6-3 | 13 | TRBJ1-2 | NA
TGTGCCAGCAGCTTGAACTGGGAGCCCTACAATGAGCAGTTCTTC | CASSLNWEPYNEQFF | many | TRBV5-5 | 15 | TRBJ2-1 | NA
TGCGCCAGCAGCCATGCCGTCGATAGCAATCAGCCCCAGCATTTT | CASSHAVDSNQPQHF | NA | TRBV4-1 | 15 | TRBJ1-5 | NA
TGCGCCAGCAGCCCTGACAGGGCTATTTCCACTGAAGCTTTCTTT | CASSPDRAISTEAFF | few | TRBV4-1 | 15 | TRBJ1-1 | TRBD1
TGTGCCAGCAGCGTCCCCAGCCAGGTTCAAGCTTTCTTT | CASSVPSQVQAFF | few | TRBV7-3 | 13 | TRBJ1-1 | NA
TGTGCCAGCTCACCCGAACAGGGTTCCTACGAGCAGTACTTC | CASSPEQGSYEQYF | NA | TRBV18 | 14 | TRBJ2-7 | NA
TGTGCCAGCAGCTTAGCGGATAGCAATCAGCCCCAGCATTTT | CASSLADSNQPQHF | many | TRBV7-9 | 14 | TRBJ1-5 | NA
TGTGCCATCAGTGACGACAGGTTCTACGAGCAGTACTTC | CAISDDRFYEQYF | NA | TRBV10-3 | 13 | TRBJ2-7 | NA
TGTGCCAGCAGCGGCAGATCGGCCTACAATGAGCAGTTCTTC | CASSGRSAYNEQFF | few | TRBV5-4 | 14 | TRBJ2-1 | NA
TGTGCCAGCAGTATCCGGGACAGGGGCGCCGGCAATCAGCCCCAGCATTTT | CASSIRDRGAGNQPQHF | many | TRBV6-6 | 17 | TRBJ1-5 | TRBD1
TGTGCCGACCGGGACATTCAGCTTAGGGACACCATATATTTT | CADRDIQLRDTIYF | NA | TRBV7-4 | 14 | TRBJ1-3 | NA
TGTGCCAGCAGCGGTGGGGACTTTCGCGATGAGCAGTTCTTC | CASSGGDFRDEQFF | NA | TRBV9 | 14 | TRBJ2-1 | NA
TGCGCCAGCAGCCCCTCGACAGGAAGGGAGACCCAGTACTTC | CASSPSTGRETQYF | few | TRBV5-1 | 14 | TRBJ2-5 | NA
TGTGCCAGCAGTTCACTTCGGGACAGGGCCCACGAGCAGTACTTC | CASSSLRDRAHEQYF | NA | TRBV28 | 15 | TRBJ2-7 | TRBD1
TGTGCCAGCAGCCTAGACAGGACAGCTTACAATGAGCAGTTCTTC | CASSLDRTAYNEQFF | few | TRBV7-3 | 15 | TRBJ2-1 | NA
TGTGCCAGCTCAACCCGACGGACCGACAGGGATGGCTACACCTTC | CASSTRRTDRDGYTF | NA | TRBV18 | 15 | TRBJ1-2 | TRBD1
TGCAGTGCTAGAGTCTATGGGGGAGAGACCCAGTACTTC | CSARVYGGETQYF | few | TRBV20-1 | 13 | TRBJ2-5 | NA
TGTGCCAGCAGCTTAGATAGGACAGGCCGCGAGCAGTACTTC | CASSLDRTGREQYF | many | TRBV11-2 | 14 | TRBJ2-7 | TRBD1
TGTGCCAGCAGCTACCGGGACGGACTCTACGAGCAGTACTTC | CASSYRDGLYEQYF | many | TRBV7-9 | 14 | TRBJ2-7 | NA
TGCAGCGTTGGCCTCCGGGAGCTCTACAATGAGCAGTTCTTC | CSVGLRELYNEQFF | few | TRBV29-1 | 14 | TRBJ2-1 | NA
TGCAGCGTTTTGTTTGGGGTCACTGAAGCTTTCTTT | CSVLFGVTEAFF | few | TRBV29-1 | 12 | TRBJ1-1 | NA
TGTGCCAGCAGCCAAGTTGCCGATCAGCCCCAGCATTTT | CASSQVADQPQHF | few | TRBV3-2 | 13 | TRBJ1-5 | NA
TGTGCCAGCAGCCCCCAGGGGAACACCGGGGAGCTGTTTTTT | CASSPQGNTGELFF | few | TRBV6-6 | 14 | TRBJ2-2 | NA
TGTGCCAGCAGTTCTCCCGTCGGGGAAAAACTGTTTTTT | CASSSPVGEKLFF | few | TRBV28 | 13 | TRBJ1-4 | NA
TGCAGTGCTTCGTGGGGGGCGGGCCCCTACGAGCAGTACTTC | CSASWGAGPYEQYF | few | TRBV20-1 | 14 | TRBJ2-7 | NA
TGTGCCAGCAGGTCCTCCGGGGGCCGGTTTGAAAAACTGTTTTTT | CASRSSGGRFEKLFF | few | TRBV12-3/TRBV12-4 | 15 | TRBJ1-4 | NA
TGTGCAGCCAGTCCGTTGCTCGCAGGGGGCGAAGGCTACACCTTC | CAASPLLAGGEGYTF | few | TRBV27 | 15 | TRBJ1-2 | TRBD1
TGCAGTGCTAGAGCGACAGGGAGGTTGTTGAACACTGAAGCTTTCTTT | CSARATGRLLNTEAFF | few | TRBV20-1 | 16 | TRBJ1-1 | TRBD1
TGTGCCAGCAGCACTCGACAGGACCTTAGGAAAGAGACCCAGTACTTC | CASSTRQDLRKETQYF | NA | TRBV11-2 | 16 | TRBJ2-5 | NA
TGTGCCACCAGTGATTCTAGCGACGTAGCCAAAAACATTCAGTACTTC | CATSDSSDVAKNIQYF | many | TRBV24-1 | 16 | TRBJ2-4 | NA